This T cell receptor beta chain was sequenced during a study of T cells in Graves' hyperthyroidism and ophthalmopathy. Study-level results: Researchers report that a 13 V-J model separated ophthalmopathy from stable hyperthyroidism.

Authors of the study amplified TCR beta CDR3 regions from RNA transcripts. A first-round RT-PCR of the TCR CDR3 used the HTBI primer set. TCRdb processed the multiplex PCR reads anew with MiXCR; each CDR3 protein has one entry. The sample records about 570,000 distinct CDR3 sequences, approximately 44% being singletons. For this clonotype: Antigen: not known.

Trimming removed 7 bases from V and 3 bases from J, with 16 bases in between. The germline gives CDR1 DFQATT, CDR2 SNEGSKA (reference sequence). The CDR3 has 13 amino acids. Those patients with uncontrolled infection, other autoimmune disease, pregnancy or lactation were excluded. Every diagnosis used clinical symptoms, serum thyroxine and TRAb, thyroid ultrasound and orbital computed tomography. The genes are TRBV20-1 and TRBJ2-7; possible D gene TRBD2, 5 bases. This clonotype originated in an adult woman with Graves' disease, either hyperthyroidism or ophthalmopathy (not recorded which). The sequenced material came from peripheral blood or thyroid tissue (not recorded which). Written as DNA, the CDR3 is TGCAGTGAGAGCGAGGGTAGTGTCTACGAGCAGTACTTC. Translation gives CSESEGSVYEQYF.